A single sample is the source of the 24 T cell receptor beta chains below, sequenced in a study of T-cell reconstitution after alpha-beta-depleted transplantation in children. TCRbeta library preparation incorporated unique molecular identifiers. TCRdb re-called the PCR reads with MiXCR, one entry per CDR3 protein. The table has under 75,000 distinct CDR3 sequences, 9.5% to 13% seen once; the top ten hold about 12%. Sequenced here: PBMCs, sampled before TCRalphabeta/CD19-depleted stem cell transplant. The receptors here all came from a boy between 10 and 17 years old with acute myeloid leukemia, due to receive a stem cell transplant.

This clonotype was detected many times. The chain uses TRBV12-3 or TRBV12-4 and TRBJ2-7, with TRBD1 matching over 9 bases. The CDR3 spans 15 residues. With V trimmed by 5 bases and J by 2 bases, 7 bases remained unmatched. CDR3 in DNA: TGTGCCAGCAGTCTCCGGACAGGGGTAACCTACGAGCAGTACTTC. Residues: CASSLRTGVTYEQYF.

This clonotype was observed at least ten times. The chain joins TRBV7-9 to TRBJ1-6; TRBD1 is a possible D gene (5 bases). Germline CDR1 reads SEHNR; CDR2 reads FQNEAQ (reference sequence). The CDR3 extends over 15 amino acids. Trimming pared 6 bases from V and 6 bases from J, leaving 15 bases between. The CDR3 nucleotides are TGTGCCAGCAGTACCACCGCAGGGTCTAATTCACCCCTCCACTTT. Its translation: CASSTTAGSNSPLHF. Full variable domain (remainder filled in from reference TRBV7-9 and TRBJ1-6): DTGVSQNPRHKITKRGQNVTFRCDPISEHNRLYWYRQTLGQGPEFLTYFQNEAQLEKSRLLSDRFSAERPKGSFSTLEIQRTEQGDSAMYLCASSTTAGSNSPLHFGNGTRLTVT.

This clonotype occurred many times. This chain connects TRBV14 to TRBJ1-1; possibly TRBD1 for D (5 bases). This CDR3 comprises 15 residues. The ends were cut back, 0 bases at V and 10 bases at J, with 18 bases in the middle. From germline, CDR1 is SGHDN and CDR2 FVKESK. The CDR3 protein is CASSQDRWDAQRAFF. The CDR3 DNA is TGTGCCAGCAGCCAAGATCGGTGGGACGCGCAGAGAGCTTTCTTT.

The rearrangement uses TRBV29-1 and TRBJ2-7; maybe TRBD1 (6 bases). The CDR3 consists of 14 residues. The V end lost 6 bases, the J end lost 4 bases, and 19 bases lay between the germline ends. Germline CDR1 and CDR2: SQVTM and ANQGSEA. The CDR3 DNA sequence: TGCAGCGTGGGGGCTTATGAGCTAGCATACGAGCAGTACTTC. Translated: CSVGAYELAYEQYF.

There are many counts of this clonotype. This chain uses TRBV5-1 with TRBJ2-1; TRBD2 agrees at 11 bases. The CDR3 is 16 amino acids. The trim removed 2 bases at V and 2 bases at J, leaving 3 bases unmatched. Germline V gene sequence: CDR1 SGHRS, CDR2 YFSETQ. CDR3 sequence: CASSFIAGGTYNEQFF. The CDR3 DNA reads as TGCGCCAGCAGCTTTATAGCGGGAGGGACCTACAATGAGCAGTTCTTC.

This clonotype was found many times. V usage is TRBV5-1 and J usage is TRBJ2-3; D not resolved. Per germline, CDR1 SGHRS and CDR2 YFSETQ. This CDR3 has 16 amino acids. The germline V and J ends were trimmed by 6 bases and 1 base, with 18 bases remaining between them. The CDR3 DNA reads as TGCGCCAGCACCCCCACATGGGGTGGGGGCACAGATACGCAGTATTTT. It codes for CASTPTWGGGTDTQYF.

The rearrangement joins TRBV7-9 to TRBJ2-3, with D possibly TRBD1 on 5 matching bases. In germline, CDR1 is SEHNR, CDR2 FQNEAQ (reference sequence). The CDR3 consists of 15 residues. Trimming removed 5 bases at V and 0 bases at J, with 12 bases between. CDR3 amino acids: CASSKTGASTDTQYF. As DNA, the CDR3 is TGTGCCAGCAGCAAAACAGGAGCTAGCACAGATACGCAGTATTTT.

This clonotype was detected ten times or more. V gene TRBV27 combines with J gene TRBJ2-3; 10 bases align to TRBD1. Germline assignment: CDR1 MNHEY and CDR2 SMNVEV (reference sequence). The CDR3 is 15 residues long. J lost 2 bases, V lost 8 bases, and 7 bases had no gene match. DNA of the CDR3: TGTGCCAGCTCTAAGGACAGGGGGTACACAGATACGCAGTATTTT. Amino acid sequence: CASSKDRGYTDTQYF.

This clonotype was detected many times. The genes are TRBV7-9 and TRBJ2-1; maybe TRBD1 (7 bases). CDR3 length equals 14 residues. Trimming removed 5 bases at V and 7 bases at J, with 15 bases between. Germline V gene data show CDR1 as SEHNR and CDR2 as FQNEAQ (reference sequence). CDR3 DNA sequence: TGTGCCAGCAGCAATGACAGGGAGGCGAATGAGCAGTTCTTC. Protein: CASSNDREANEQFF.

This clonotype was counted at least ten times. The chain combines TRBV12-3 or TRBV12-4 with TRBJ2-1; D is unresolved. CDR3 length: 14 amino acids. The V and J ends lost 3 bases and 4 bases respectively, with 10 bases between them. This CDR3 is CASSFRTEYNEQFF. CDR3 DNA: TGTGCCAGCAGTTTCCGGACGGAATACAATGAGCAGTTCTTC.

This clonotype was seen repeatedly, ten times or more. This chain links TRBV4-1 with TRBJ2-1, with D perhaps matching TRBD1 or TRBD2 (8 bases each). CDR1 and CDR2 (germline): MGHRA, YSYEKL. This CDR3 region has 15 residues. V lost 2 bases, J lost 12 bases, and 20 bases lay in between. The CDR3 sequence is CASSQPGLGTGGQFF. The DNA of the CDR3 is TGCGCCAGCAGCCAACCGGGACTAGGGACAGGAGGGCAGTTCTTC.

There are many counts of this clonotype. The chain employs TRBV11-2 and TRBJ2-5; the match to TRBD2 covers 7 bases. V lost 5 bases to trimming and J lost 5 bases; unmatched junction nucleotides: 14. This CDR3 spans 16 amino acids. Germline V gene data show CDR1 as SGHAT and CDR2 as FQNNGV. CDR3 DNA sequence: TGTGCCAGCAGCCCTCGTGGGCGGGGGAAGGCGGAGACCCAGTACTTC. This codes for CASSPRGRGKAETQYF.

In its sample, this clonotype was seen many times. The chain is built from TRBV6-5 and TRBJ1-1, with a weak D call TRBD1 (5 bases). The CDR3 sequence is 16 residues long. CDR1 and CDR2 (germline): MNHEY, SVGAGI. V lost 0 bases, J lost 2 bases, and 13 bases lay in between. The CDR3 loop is CASSYSVFGGNTEAFF. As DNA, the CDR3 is TGTGCCAGCAGTTACTCCGTCTTTGGGGGTAACACTGAAGCTTTCTTT.

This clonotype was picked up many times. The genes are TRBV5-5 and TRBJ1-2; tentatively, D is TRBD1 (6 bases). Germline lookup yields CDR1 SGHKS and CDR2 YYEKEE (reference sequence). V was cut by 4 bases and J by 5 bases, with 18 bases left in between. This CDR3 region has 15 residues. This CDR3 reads CASSARPGHLYGYTF. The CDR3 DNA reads TGTGCCAGCAGCGCCCGACCGGGACACCTGTATGGCTACACCTTC.

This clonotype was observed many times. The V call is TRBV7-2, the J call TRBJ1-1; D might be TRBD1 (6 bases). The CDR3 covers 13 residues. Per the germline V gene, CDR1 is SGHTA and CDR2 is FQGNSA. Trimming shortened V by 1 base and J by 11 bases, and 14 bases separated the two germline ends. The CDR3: CASSLGVQGRAFF. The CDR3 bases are TGTGCCAGCAGCTTAGGCGTTCAGGGGCGCGCTTTCTTT.

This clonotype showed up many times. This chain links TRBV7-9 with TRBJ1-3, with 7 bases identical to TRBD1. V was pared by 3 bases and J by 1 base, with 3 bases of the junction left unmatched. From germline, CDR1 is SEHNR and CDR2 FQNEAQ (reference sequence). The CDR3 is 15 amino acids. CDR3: CASSFMDRSGNTIYF. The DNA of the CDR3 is TGTGCCAGCAGCTTTATGGACAGGTCTGGAAACACCATATATTTT.

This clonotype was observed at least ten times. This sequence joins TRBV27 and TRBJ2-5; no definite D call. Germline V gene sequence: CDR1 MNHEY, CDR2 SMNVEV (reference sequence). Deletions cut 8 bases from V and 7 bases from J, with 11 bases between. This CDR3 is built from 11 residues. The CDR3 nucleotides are TGTGCCAGCTTCTCCAATGGGACCCAGTACTTC. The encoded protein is CASFSNGTQYF.

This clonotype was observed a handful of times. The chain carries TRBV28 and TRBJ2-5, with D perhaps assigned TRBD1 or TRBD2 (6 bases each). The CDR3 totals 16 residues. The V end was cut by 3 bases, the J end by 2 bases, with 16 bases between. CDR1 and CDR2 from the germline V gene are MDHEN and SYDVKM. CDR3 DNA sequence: TGTGCCAGCAGTTTCTGGGGGGCGCCACCGCAAGAGACCCAGTACTTC. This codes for CASSFWGAPPQETQYF.

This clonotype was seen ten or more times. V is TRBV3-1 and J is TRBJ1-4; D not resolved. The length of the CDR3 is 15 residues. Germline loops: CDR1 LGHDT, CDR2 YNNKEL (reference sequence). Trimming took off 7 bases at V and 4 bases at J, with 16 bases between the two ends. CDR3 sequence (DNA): TGTGCCAGCAATTTAGCCGGAGGCGATAATGAAAAACTGTTTTTT. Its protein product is CASNLAGGDNEKLFF.

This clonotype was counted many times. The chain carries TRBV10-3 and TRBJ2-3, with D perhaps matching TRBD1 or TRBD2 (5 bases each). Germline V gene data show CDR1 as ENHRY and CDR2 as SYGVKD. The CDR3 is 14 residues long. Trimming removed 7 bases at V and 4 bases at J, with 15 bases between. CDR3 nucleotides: TGTGCCATCAACCGGGACCAGTACGCAGATACGCAGTATTTT. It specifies CAINRDQYADTQYF.

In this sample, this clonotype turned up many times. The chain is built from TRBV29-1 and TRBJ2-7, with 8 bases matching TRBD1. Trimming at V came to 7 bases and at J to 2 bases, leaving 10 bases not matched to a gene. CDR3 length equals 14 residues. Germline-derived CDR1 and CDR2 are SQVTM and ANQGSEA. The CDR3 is CSAVGDRNTYEQYF. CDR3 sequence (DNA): TGCAGCGCGGTTGGGGACAGGAACACCTACGAGCAGTACTTC.

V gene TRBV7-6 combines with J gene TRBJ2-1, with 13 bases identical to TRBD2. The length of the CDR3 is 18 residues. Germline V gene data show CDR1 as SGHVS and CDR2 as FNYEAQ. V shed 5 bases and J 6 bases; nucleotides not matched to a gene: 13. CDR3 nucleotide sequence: TGTGCCAGCAGCCGTGGACTAGCGGGGGTCCCCACACTCAATGAGCAGTTCTTC. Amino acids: CASSRGLAGVPTLNEQFF.

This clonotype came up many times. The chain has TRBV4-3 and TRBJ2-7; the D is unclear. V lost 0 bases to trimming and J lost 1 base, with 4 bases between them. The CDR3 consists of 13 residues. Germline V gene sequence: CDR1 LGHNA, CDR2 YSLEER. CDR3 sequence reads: CASSQDRSYEQYF. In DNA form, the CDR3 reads TGCGCCAGCAGCCAAGATAGGTCCTACGAGCAGTACTTC.

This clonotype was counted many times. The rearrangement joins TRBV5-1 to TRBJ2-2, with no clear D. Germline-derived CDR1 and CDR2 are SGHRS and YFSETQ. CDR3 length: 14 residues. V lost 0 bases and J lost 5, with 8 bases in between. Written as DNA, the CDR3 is TGCGCCAGCAGCTTGGTAGGGTCGACCGGGGAGCTGTTTTTT. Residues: CASSLVGSTGELFF.